Listed below are T cell receptor beta chains from one sample, sequenced in a study of CD8 T cells in ankylosing spondylitis. One entry per CDR3 protein results from TCRdb running MiXCR on the 5' RACE reads. Of fewer than 400,000 distinct CDR3 sequences listed, roughly 15% are singletons. Input material: blood, either unsorted or a sorted T cell fraction (not recorded which). The receptors derive from a male donor with ankylosing spondylitis or in good health (not recorded which). The CDR3 runs from the conserved cysteine through the conserved F or W. D genes are given only for firm matches. Clone size is shown for a subset of rows, as once, few, many or a class of expanded clone.

V,length,D,J,size,DNA,CDR3
TRBV12-3/TRBV12-4,14,TRBD1,TRBJ1-1,many,TGTGCCAGCACACAGGGGTTTAAGAACACTGAAGCTTTCTTT,CASTQGFKNTEAFF
TRBV18,16,TRBD1,TRBJ2-1,few,TGTGCCAGCTCACTACCGACAGGGAGCTCCTACAATGAGCAGTTCTTC,CASSLPTGSSYNEQFF
TRBV12-3/TRBV12-4,13,-,TRBJ2-1,few,TGTGCCAGCAGTGGATCTAGCGCCCATGAGCAGTTCTTC,CASSGSSAHEQFF
TRBV24-1,13,-,TRBJ2-2,-,TGTGCCACCAGTGAAGGGGATACCGGGGAGCTGTTTTTT,CATSEGDTGELFF
TRBV10-3,14,-,TRBJ2-1,-,TGTGCCATCTTGGTCCAGGCGGTTTACAATGAGCAGTTCTTC,CAILVQAVYNEQFF
TRBV12-3/TRBV12-4,12,-,TRBJ1-1,-,TGTGCCAGCAGTTTTATCGGGGCAGAAGCTTTCTTT,CASSFIGAEAFF
TRBV20-1,13,-,TRBJ1-5,-,TGCAGTGCCCAGGGGCATAGCAATCAGCCCCAGCATTTT,CSAQGHSNQPQHF
TRBV11-2,16,-,TRBJ2-1,-,TGTGCCAGCAGCTTATTTGCGGACGCGTCGTACAATGAGCAGTTCTTC,CASSLFADASYNEQFF
TRBV7-8,20,-,TRBJ1-2,-,TGTGCCAGCAGCCATCTTGCGGGAGTTTCACAGATCCAAGCTAACTATGGCTACACCTTC,CASSHLAGVSQIQANYGYTF
TRBV7-8,15,TRBD2,TRBJ2-1,many,TGTGCCAGCAGCTATCTAGCGGGAGGTGTAGATGAGCAGTTCTTC,CASSYLAGGVDEQFF